Included here is one T cell receptor (beta chain) sequence, with context. In the authors' workflow: Reference gene primer amplification gave nucleated cell count estimates. The protocol was immunoSEQ multiplex PCR, while the TCRdb copy is restricted to in-frame clones and leaves out a portion. That table gives V, J and clone size, and the DNA gave D and trimming. Of about 160,000 clones listed, more than 80% are singletons. The sample originates from a study of blood T cell repertoires in COVID-19. Turning to the study itself: PBMCs, B-cell-depleted T cells, or T cells provided the cDNA or gDNA that made up the material.

The TCR was taken from a man aged 70 or older with acute or convalescent COVID-19. Sequenced input: peripheral blood.

The chain's CDR3 is CASSVAQGVNYGYTF. The CDR3 nucleotides read TGTGCCAGCAGCGTAGCACAGGGGGTTAACTATGGCTACACCTTC. The chain carries TRBV9 and TRBJ1-2, with 8 positions matching TRBD1. CDR3 length: 15 residues. J gave up 1 base and V 0 bases, and 2 bases lay outside the gene matches. Germline V gives CDR1 SGDLS, CDR2 YYNGEE.